This T cell receptor (beta chain) emerged from a study of T cells in placental villitis. Regarding the research as a whole: Two of the control placentae were from preterm deliveries, but examination found no significant pathology in either one. The study tested an allograft-versus-infection hypothesis by comparing placental TCR-beta repertoires in villitis of unknown etiology, unaffected controls matched for gestational age, and infectious villitis. Beyond this particular receptor, the publication reports: Sequencing bulk tissue could not tell helper, regulatory or cytotoxic T cells apart, could not separate maternal from fetal T cells, and left out gamma-delta receptors. CMV-specific clone frequencies were higher in infectious CMV cases than in villitis of unknown etiology (roughly 0.012 vs 0.00096), which did not differ from controls. Clonality was higher in villitis of unknown etiology placentae than in controls (median 0.057 versus 0.006, p=0.0025), which points to clonal expansion. Small amounts of decidua were contained in the paraffin blocks, so some of the captured T cells, especially in controls, may have been decidual rather than villous infiltrates.

Ten to eleven control placentae without villitis were matched to the villitis of unknown etiology cases by gestational age at delivery. After delivery, placentae were collected and subjected to gross and histological evaluation prior to the selection of archival tissue. Five 10-micron scrolls were cut from each FFPE block, and DNA was then isolated using the AllPrep DNA/RNA FFPE Tissue kit. DNA concentration and purity were checked by NanoDrop, and RNA quality was assessed on a Bioanalyzer. According to the germline V gene (reference sequence), CDR1 reads LGHDT and CDR2 reads YNNKEL. At the junction V is shortened by 0 bases and J by 0 bases, with 10 bases in between. The CDR3 runs 16 amino acids, cysteine and phenylalanine included. The DNA shown is the 48-base CDR3, in frame from base 1. Details on this clone: What antigen it recognizes has not been identified. No base qualities exist here, and no much larger clone lies one base off it.

The immunoSEQ v4 bias-controlled multiplex PCR assay, performed blinded to group allocation, was used to amplify TCR-beta CDR3 regions from genomic DNA. Reference gene primers were added alongside TCR-beta primers to estimate nucleated cell and T cell quantities per sample. Sequencing of the libraries was performed on an Illumina MiSeq with a 100-cycle paired-end protocol. The authors processed their data as follows. Diversity and richness were calculated in immunoSEQ Analyzer software, with richness determined by iChao1 and clonality derived from Pielou evenness and Shannon diversity (0-1, with higher values meaning less diverse). Using confidence 3 and substitution 2, CDR3 amino acid sequences together with their V/J genes were queried against VDJdb for CMV, EBV and influenza A specificities. The Morisita-Horn index was used to measure TCR-beta amino acid clonotype overlap among the villitis of unknown etiology, infectious villitis and control repertoires. TCRdb's version of the immuneACCESS table is confined to in-frame rearrangements and falls short of the full clone set. An unresolved V gene accounts for under half of the shortfall where checked; the remainder is of unknown origin. From that table come the V and J calls and clone size; the DNA was used to work out D and trimming. Here the sample has roughly 800 clones; more than 70% occur a single time. Clones ranked in the top ten supply approximately 11% of the sample.

This TCR was recovered from a human donor in good health; the placental T cells may come from both mother and fetus. The sequence joins TRBV3-1 (or the pseudogene TRBV3-2) to TRBJ2-3; the D region possibly corresponds to TRBD2 (6 bases align). The material sequenced was placental tissue containing maternal and fetal cells. The bases are TGTGCCAGCAGCCAAGATCTGGGGGGAAGCACAGATACGCAGTATTTT. This is translated as CASSQDLGGSTDTQYF.